A selection of T cell receptor beta chains follows, all from one sample in a study of T cell repertoires in cytomegalovirus infection. TCRdb used MiXCR to reprocess the reads, holding one entry per CDR3 protein. The sample lists around 330,000 distinct CDR3 sequences, roughly 17% seen once, with around 12% in the top ten. The sequenced sample was PBMCs. The receptors were gathered from a human donor in good health (CMV status not recorded). Some clones in this sample may be carry-over from other donors' samples. The conserved cysteine and the conserved F or W are not part of the CDR3 here. Each record gives: J gene, CDR3 length, V gene, CDR3 protein.

j_call: TRBJ1-1
cdr3_length: 11
v_call: TRBV7-2
cdr3_aa: ASSSGMNTEAF

j_call: TRBJ1-2
cdr3_length: 14
v_call: TRBV11-2
cdr3_aa: ASSLDPSRARDGYT

j_call: TRBJ2-1
cdr3_length: 17
v_call: TRBV3-1
cdr3_aa: ASSQPELAGAHSYNEQF

j_call: TRBJ2-3
cdr3_length: 13
v_call: TRBV20-1
cdr3_aa: SARGTSGATDTQY

j_call: TRBJ2-6
cdr3_length: 14
v_call: TRBV28
cdr3_aa: ASSSPGAAGANVLT

j_call: TRBJ2-2
cdr3_length: 13
v_call: TRBV20-1
cdr3_aa: SAWGLAGNTGELF

j_call: TRBJ1-2
cdr3_length: 13
v_call: TRBV19
cdr3_aa: ASSPTGEANYGYT

j_call: TRBJ1-5
cdr3_length: 11
v_call: TRBV28
cdr3_aa: ASSLHGDQPQH

j_call: TRBJ1-4
cdr3_length: 12
v_call: TRBV15
cdr3_aa: ATSRTRGLEKLF

j_call: TRBJ1-4
cdr3_length: 13
v_call: TRBV6-1
cdr3_aa: ASGRKGATNEKLF

j_call: TRBJ1-4
cdr3_length: 11
v_call: TRBV15
cdr3_aa: ATSRGMNEKLF

j_call: TRBJ2-5
cdr3_length: 13
v_call: TRBV10-3
cdr3_aa: AISECGQGKETQY

j_call: TRBJ2-4
cdr3_length: 10
v_call: TRBV28
cdr3_aa: ASSQQGRNQY

j_call: TRBJ1-4
cdr3_length: 12
v_call: TRBV20-1
cdr3_aa: SAPPGDTSTKLF

j_call: TRBJ2-3
cdr3_length: 11
v_call: TRBV7-2
cdr3_aa: ASSRGLADTQY

j_call: TRBJ2-1
cdr3_length: 11
v_call: TRBV12-3/TRBV12-4
cdr3_aa: ASTMAGKDEQF

j_call: TRBJ2-1
cdr3_length: 13
v_call: TRBV7-8
cdr3_aa: ASSLAIQGSHEQF

j_call: TRBJ2-7
cdr3_length: 14
v_call: TRBV7-9
cdr3_aa: ASSPTSGGPGGEQY

j_call: TRBJ2-5
cdr3_length: 13
v_call: TRBV7-2
cdr3_aa: ASSLHRTSQETQY

j_call: TRBJ2-1
cdr3_length: 14
v_call: TRBV19
cdr3_aa: ASSMNSGELNNEQF

j_call: TRBJ1-1
cdr3_length: 16
v_call: TRBV7-9
cdr3_aa: ASSSAQGAAGLGTEAF

j_call: TRBJ2-1
cdr3_length: 15
v_call: TRBV20-1
cdr3_aa: SAATSTTGAISNEQF

j_call: TRBJ1-6
cdr3_length: 12
v_call: TRBV2
cdr3_aa: ASRGQGTGSPLH

j_call: TRBJ2-5
cdr3_length: 16
v_call: TRBV2
cdr3_aa: ASSEEVGRTGHGETQY

j_call: TRBJ2-2
cdr3_length: 14
v_call: TRBV2
cdr3_aa: ASSPTGGSRAGELF

j_call: TRBJ1-6
cdr3_length: 13
v_call: TRBV11-2
cdr3_aa: ASSFQGGSGSPLH

j_call: TRBJ2-7
cdr3_length: 13
v_call: TRBV18
cdr3_aa: ASSPPTGGQGEQY

j_call: TRBJ1-5
cdr3_length: 13
v_call: TRBV20-1
cdr3_aa: SARPPGQSNQPQH

j_call: TRBJ2-1
cdr3_length: 13
v_call: TRBV6-5
cdr3_aa: ASSYGSRGYYEQF

j_call: TRBJ2-7
cdr3_length: 11
v_call: TRBV29-1
cdr3_aa: SVTVTGLDEQY

j_call: TRBJ1-2
cdr3_length: 12
v_call: TRBV7-2
cdr3_aa: ASSLAGSNYGYT

j_call: TRBJ2-3
cdr3_length: 11
v_call: TRBV3-1
cdr3_aa: ASSRGQADTQY

j_call: TRBJ2-7
cdr3_length: 14
v_call: TRBV7-2
cdr3_aa: ASSPRLRLDSYEQY

j_call: TRBJ2-5
cdr3_length: 16
v_call: TRBV20-1
cdr3_aa: SARPSGGTADIQETQY

j_call: TRBJ2-7
cdr3_length: 13
v_call: TRBV7-2
cdr3_aa: ASSLVTGELYEQY

j_call: TRBJ2-5
cdr3_length: 13
v_call: TRBV6-5
cdr3_aa: ASSYQLAYQETQY

j_call: TRBJ2-7
cdr3_length: 13
v_call: TRBV28
cdr3_aa: ASSSPRQGNHEQY

j_call: TRBJ1-2
cdr3_length: 12
v_call: TRBV6-5
cdr3_aa: ASSYRVPNYGYT

j_call: TRBJ2-7
cdr3_length: 12
v_call: TRBV6-6
cdr3_aa: ASSALGGSYEQY

j_call: TRBJ2-7
cdr3_length: 13
v_call: TRBV5-1
cdr3_aa: ASSRSSAREDEQY

j_call: TRBJ1-5
cdr3_length: 12
v_call: TRBV12-3/TRBV12-4
cdr3_aa: ASSPSDGGQPQH

j_call: TRBJ1-3
cdr3_length: 15
v_call: TRBV4-3
cdr3_aa: ASSQELSHHSGNTIY

j_call: TRBJ1-5
cdr3_length: 12
v_call: TRBV7-8
cdr3_aa: ASSSLQGPGPQH

j_call: TRBJ2-1
cdr3_length: 12
v_call: TRBV5-4
cdr3_aa: ASSLVGGYNEQF